What follows describes a single T cell receptor (beta chain). Its antigen is undetermined. The CDR3 is made up of 16 amino acids. The V end lost 3 bases, the J end lost 0 bases, and 14 bases lay between the germline ends. Per the germline V gene, CDR1 is SEHNR and CDR2 is FQNEAQ (reference sequence). The entry originates in a study of CD8 T cells in ankylosing spondylitis. The study, taken as a whole, reports: What appeared characteristic of ankylosing spondylitis blood was a TCR beta motif of several highly homologous variants.

MiXCR was run by TCRdb on the 5' RACE reads, yielding one entry per CDR3 protein. Of about 440,000 distinct CDR3 sequences detected, 17% appear once; the ten largest clones hold under 1.2%. This sequence was found in a male donor with ankylosing spondylitis. Sequencing input: blood, either unsorted or a sorted T cell fraction (not recorded which). The chain employs TRBV7-9 and TRBJ1-1, with no clear D. The CDR3 bases are TGTGCCAGCAGCTTTGACCGGGTTTTTGTGAACACTGAAGCTTTCTTT. This encodes CASSFDRVFVNTEAFF.